This TCR beta chain was captured in a study of blood T cell repertoires in COVID-19 (dated by TCRdb to about 2020). Looking at the study overall: The collaborator samples originated in the United States, Italy and Spain and spanned the acute and convalescent phases of COVID-19. Where available, HLA class I and class II types were taken from metadata supplied by the sample provider and were not determined by assay-based typing. Deeply sampled blood TCRbeta repertoires from subjects exposed to, actively infected with, or recovered from COVID-19 were included in the dataset. A freely available public database, intended as a resource for researchers studying the immune response to SARS-CoV-2, is where the repertoires were released. Samples came from the ongoing ImmuneRACE study (first 160 participants) plus 1,254 subjects from 6 global collaborators. Nearly every sample came with metadata listing a de-identified subject ID, COVID-19 status, age in years and sex. The prospective study material was composed of cDNA or gDNA derived from T cells, B-cell-depleted T cells, or PBMCs.

Notes on this clone: The antigen this receptor binds is unknown. Per-base quality was not reported, and no clone a single base away is much larger than it.

The immunoSEQ Assay, a bias-controlled multiplex PCR, was used to amplify TCRbeta CDR3 regions from genomic DNA. As for the authors' bioinformatics: Within the assay, amplification of reference gene primers was used to estimate how many nucleated cells each sample contained. To quantify the absolute abundance of each unique TCRbeta CDR3 rearrangement, sequence reads were collapsed and filtered. For each sample, productive Simpson clonality was calculated as the square root of Simpson's diversity index over productive rearrangements. Here the immuneACCESS table is served through TCRdb, limited to in-frame sequences with V and J called. Missing clones are a known gap in these copies; in checked studies unresolved V genes cover under half, and the rest lacks a known reason. The DNA gave D and trimming, while V, J and clone size come from that table. The sample table records around 160,000 clones; over 80% of these occur just once. The ten largest clonotypes hold roughly 6.2% of the sample.

Enrolling through a virtual design, the prospective study's participants ranged in age from roughly 18 to 95 years and lived across 24 United States geographic areas. Cohort assignment in the prospective study relied on participant-reported clinical history from a screening survey and a study questionnaire. Exposed participants were defined as having been in contact with someone with a PCR-confirmed or clinician-diagnosed COVID-19 case within 2 weeks of study entry. Mobile phlebotomists in the prospective study collected whole blood, serum and a nasopharyngeal or oropharyngeal swab from every participant. Additional blood draws and questionnaires over a 2-month period could optionally be provided by prospective study participants. Blood samples from the prospective study were shipped frozen or at room temperature prior to DNA extraction. Based on the germline V gene, the CDR1 and CDR2 sequences are SGDLS and YYNGEE. Germline trimming amounts to 0 bases on V and 0 bases on J, with 14 as the count of junction bases outside the gene matches. The CDR3, from cysteine to phenylalanine, totals 20 residues. CDR3 DNA is the only sequence kept; it has 60 bases, read in frame from the first base.

Broad study findings and their caveats: How much clinical and demographic metadata was included differed by source and by participant, and the metadata was provided uncurated.

The receptor chain draws on TRBV9 and TRBJ2-3, with TRBD2 identical over 9 junction bases. Sequenced input: PBMCs or T cells enriched from blood (not recorded which). The sequence was collected from a woman aged 45-65 years who had been exposed to COVID-19. CDR3 region: CASSVDGAGGMGWSTDTQYF. Here is the DNA: TGTGCCAGCAGCGTAGACGGTGCGGGAGGGATGGGGTGGAGCACAGATACGCAGTATTTT.